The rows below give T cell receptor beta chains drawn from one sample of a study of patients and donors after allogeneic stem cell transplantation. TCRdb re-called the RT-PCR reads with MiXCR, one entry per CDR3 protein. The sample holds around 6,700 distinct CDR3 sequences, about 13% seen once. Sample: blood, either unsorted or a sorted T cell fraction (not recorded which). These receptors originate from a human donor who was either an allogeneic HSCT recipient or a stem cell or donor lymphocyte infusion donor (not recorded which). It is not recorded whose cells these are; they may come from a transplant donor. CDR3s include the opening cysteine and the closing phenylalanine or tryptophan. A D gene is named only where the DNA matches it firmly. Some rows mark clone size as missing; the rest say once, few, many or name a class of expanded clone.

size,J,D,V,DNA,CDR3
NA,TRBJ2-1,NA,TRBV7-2,TGTGCCAGCAGCTTAGCGGCAGGACCCAATGAGCAGTTCTTC,CASSLAAGPNEQFF
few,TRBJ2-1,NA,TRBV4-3,TGCGCCAGCAGCCAAGAAAGTTGGAGTTACAATGAGCAGTTCTTC,CASSQESWSYNEQFF
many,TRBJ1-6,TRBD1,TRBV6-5,TGTGCCAGCAGTTACGTCTCAGGCGGGACAGGGGTTATCTCCTATAATTCACCCCTCCACTTT,CASSYVSGGTGVISYNSPLHF
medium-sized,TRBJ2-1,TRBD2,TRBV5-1,TGCGCCAGCAGCTCCACTAGCGGGAGCTACAATGAGCAGTTCTTC,CASSSTSGSYNEQFF
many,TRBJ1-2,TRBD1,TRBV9,TGTGCCAGCAGCTCGCCGACAGGGGGCGCCGATGGCTACACCTTC,CASSSPTGGADGYTF
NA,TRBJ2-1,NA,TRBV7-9,TGTGCCAGCAGCTTAGGGGCGGGCTTACCCTCCTACAATGAGCAGTTCTTC,CASSLGAGLPSYNEQFF
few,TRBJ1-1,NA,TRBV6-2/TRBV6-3,TGTGCCAGCAACAAAGTGCGGAGGGCTTTCTTT,CASNKVRRAFF
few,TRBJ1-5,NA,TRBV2,TGTGCCAGCAGTGATTCAGGAGGAAATCAGCCCCAGCATTTT,CASSDSGGNQPQHF
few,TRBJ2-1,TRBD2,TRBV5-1,TGCGCCAGCGTATTTAGCGGGAGTGAGTCCTACAATGAGCAGTTCTTC,CASVFSGSESYNEQFF
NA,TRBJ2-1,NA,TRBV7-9,TGTGCCAGCAGCAGCCGCATTTCCTACAATGAGCAGTTCTTC,CASSSRISYNEQFF
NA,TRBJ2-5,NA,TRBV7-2,TGTGCCAGCAGCTCATACACAGATAGGGCCCAGTACTTC,CASSSYTDRAQYF
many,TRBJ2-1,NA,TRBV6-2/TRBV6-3,TGTGCCAGCAGCCTGTGGGACAATGAGCAGTTCTTC,CASSLWDNEQFF
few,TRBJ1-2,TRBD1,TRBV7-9,TGTGCCAGCAGCCCGACAGGGTTAATTGGCTACACCTTC,CASSPTGLIGYTF
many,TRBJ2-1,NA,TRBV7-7,TGTGCCAGCAGTCTACAGGTCCAAAATGAGCAGTTCTTC,CASSLQVQNEQFF
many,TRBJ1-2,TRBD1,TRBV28,TGTGCCAGCAGACTACCAAAGGACAGGGGGCGTTATGGCTACACCTTC,CASRLPKDRGRYGYTF
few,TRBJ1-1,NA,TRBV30,TGTGCCTGGAGGGCACGGTGGACTGAAGCTTTCTTT,CAWRARWTEAFF
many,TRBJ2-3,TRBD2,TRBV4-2,TGTGCCAGCAGCCCCCTGGGGGGGGTAACGGAAGATACGCAGTATTTT,CASSPLGGVTEDTQYF
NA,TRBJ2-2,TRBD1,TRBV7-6,TGTGCCAGCAGCTTAGCTACAGGGGGATTGACCGGGGAGCTGTTTTTT,CASSLATGGLTGELFF
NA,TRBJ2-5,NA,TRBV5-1,TGCGCCAGCAGCTTGGATTCGGTTGGCAAACAAGAGACCCAGTACTTC,CASSLDSVGKQETQYF
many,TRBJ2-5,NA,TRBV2,TGTGCCAGCAGTGTTGGATTGTACCAAGAGACCCAGTACTTC,CASSVGLYQETQYF
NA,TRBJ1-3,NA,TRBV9,TGTGCCAGCAGCGTCACCTGGCGTACAAGCTCTGGAAACACCATATATTTT,CASSVTWRTSSGNTIYF
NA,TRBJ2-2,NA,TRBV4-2,TGTGCCAGCAGCCAAGAGGGGGTCACCGGGGAGCTGTTTTTT,CASSQEGVTGELFF
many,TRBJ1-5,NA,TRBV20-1,TGCAGTGCTAGAGATCAAACGGGGGCGGATCAGCCCCAGCATTTT,CSARDQTGADQPQHF
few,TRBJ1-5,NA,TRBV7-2,TGTGCCAGCAGCCTTAGGGCCGGCAATCAGCCCCAGCATTTT,CASSLRAGNQPQHF
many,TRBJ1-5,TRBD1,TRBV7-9,TGTGCCAGCAGCTCTCTGACAGGGCGTTACAATCAGCCCCAGCATTTT,CASSSLTGRYNQPQHF
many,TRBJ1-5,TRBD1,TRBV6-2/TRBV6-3,TGTGCCAGCAGTTACTCGATAGGGGGCGGTCAGCCCCAGCATTTT,CASSYSIGGGQPQHF
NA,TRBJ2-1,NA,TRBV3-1,TGTGCCAGCAGCGTGTCTAGCAACCCTAACAATGAGCAGTTCTTC,CASSVSSNPNNEQFF
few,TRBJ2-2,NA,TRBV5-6,TGTGCCAGCAGCTTTACGGTGATGTTAGGGGACACCGGGGAGCTGTTTTTT,CASSFTVMLGDTGELFF
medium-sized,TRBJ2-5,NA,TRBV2,TGTGCCAGCAGTCTTACGGGGGCCCGGGAGACCCAGTACTTC,CASSLTGARETQYF
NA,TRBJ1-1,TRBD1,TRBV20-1,TGCAGTGCAACCCGACAGGGATCCAATGAAGCTTTCTTT,CSATRQGSNEAFF
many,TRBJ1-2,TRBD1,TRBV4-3,TGCGCCAGCAGCCAAGGGACAGGAAACTATGGCTACACCTTC,CASSQGTGNYGYTF
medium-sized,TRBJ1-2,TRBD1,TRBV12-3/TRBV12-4,TGTGCCAGCAGTTTCGGACAGGGTTTTAATGGCTACACCTTC,CASSFGQGFNGYTF
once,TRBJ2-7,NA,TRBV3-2,TGTGCCAGCAGCCAATCTCTTTCCGAGCAGTACTTC,CASSQSLSEQYF
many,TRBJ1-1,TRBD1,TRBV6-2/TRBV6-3,TGTGCCAGCAGTACCGAGGAGGGGGCTGCGAACACTGAAGCTTTCTTT,CASSTEEGAANTEAFF
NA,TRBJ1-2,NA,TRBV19,TGTGCCAGTAGTCCCACTCCGGACACCCGAGGAGGCTACACCTTC,CASSPTPDTRGGYTF
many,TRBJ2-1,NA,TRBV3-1,TGTGCCAGCAGCCAAAGGGATCTTCGCAATGAGCAGTTCTTC,CASSQRDLRNEQFF